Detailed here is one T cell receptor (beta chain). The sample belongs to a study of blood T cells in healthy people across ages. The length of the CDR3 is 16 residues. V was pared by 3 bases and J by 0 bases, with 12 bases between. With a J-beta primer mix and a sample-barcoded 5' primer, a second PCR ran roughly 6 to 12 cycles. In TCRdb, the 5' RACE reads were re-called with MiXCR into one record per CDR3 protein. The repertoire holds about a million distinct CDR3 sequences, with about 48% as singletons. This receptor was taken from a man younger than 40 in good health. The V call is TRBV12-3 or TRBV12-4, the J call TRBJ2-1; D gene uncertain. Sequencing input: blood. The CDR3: CASSLPTNSSYNEQFF. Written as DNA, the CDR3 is TGTGCCAGCAGTTTGCCGACGAATAGCTCCTACAATGAGCAGTTCTTC.